The 14 T cell receptor beta chains below were found in one sample sequenced in a study of T cells in Graves' hyperthyroidism and ophthalmopathy. The TCR beta CDR3 regions underwent amplification using RNA transcripts as the source. The HTBI set primed first-round TCR CDR3 RT-PCR. TCRdb analysed the multiplex PCR reads with MiXCR anew, one entry per CDR3 protein. Of hundreds of thousands of distinct CDR3 sequences listed, about 15% were seen once; the top ten hold roughly 24%. The sequenced sample consisted of blood. All receptors come from a woman in her 30s with Graves' hyperthyroidism.

V usage is TRBV4-1 and J usage is TRBJ2-2; 8 bases map to TRBD2. V was clipped by 0 bases and J by 9 bases; unmatched bases: 6. The CDR3 consists of 15 residues. Germline V gene data show CDR1 as MGHRA and CDR2 as YSYEKL. This CDR3 is CASSQESGSRRELFF. The CDR3 region has the DNA TGCGCCAGCAGCCAAGAAAGCGGGAGTCGACGGGAGCTGTTTTTT.

This clonotype appeared a few times. V and J are TRBV28 and TRBJ1-6; D gene uncertain. Trimming cost V 6 bases and J 13 bases, with 13 bases left between them. Germline values: CDR1 MDHEN, CDR2 SYDVKM. The CDR3 consists of 12 residues. The CDR3 DNA reads as TGTGCCAGCAGCGCGCCGGGTCGTCCCCTCCACTTT. This translates into CASSAPGRPLHF.

At least ten counts were recorded for this clonotype. The V call is TRBV6-1, the J call TRBJ1-6; D is uncertain. CDR3 length: 15 residues. Germline V gene data show CDR1 as MNHNS and CDR2 as SASEGT. V gave up 7 bases and J gave up 0 bases, with 10 bases separating them. Here the CDR3 reads CASKDGSSYNSPLHF. CDR3 DNA sequence: TGTGCCAGCAAGGACGGGAGCTCCTATAATTCACCCCTCCACTTT.

The chain combines TRBV3-1 with TRBJ1-1; the D is unclear. The CDR3 length is 14 residues. Trimming stripped 0 bases from V and 0 bases from J, with 5 bases between. Germline V gene sequence: CDR1 LGHDT, CDR2 YNNKEL (reference sequence). The CDR3 is CASSQDLVNTEAFF. In nucleotides, the CDR3 is TGTGCCAGCAGCCAAGATCTCGTGAACACTGAAGCTTTCTTT.

J is TRBJ1-3 and V is TRBV10-3, with unresolved D. The germline V gene encodes CDR1 ENHRY and CDR2 SYGVKD. This CDR3 comprises 18 residues. Trimming took off 3 bases at V and 0 bases at J, with 18 bases between the two ends. The CDR3 DNA follows: TGTGCCATCAGTGACCCCGGTGCGGGCATACTCTCTGGAAACACCATATATTTT. Its translation is CAISDPGAGILSGNTIYF.

The CDR3 nucleotides are TGTGCCAGCACCCGGGGGCGGGCCAGCACAGATACGCAGTATTTT. Residues: CASTRGRASTDTQYF. The V gene is TRBV5-6, the J gene TRBJ2-3; D possibly uses TRBD1 or TRBD2 (6 bases each). CDR3 size: 15 residues. Trimming pared 6 bases from V and 0 bases from J, leaving 14 bases between. CDR1 is SGHDT, CDR2 YYEEEE, per germline.

This clonotype came up many times. The chain carries TRBV27 and TRBJ2-7; D ambiguous. Looked up from germline, CDR1 is MNHEY and CDR2 is SMNVEV (reference sequence). Trimming took 2 bases from V and 0 from J, leaving 8 bases between them. The CDR3 is 14 amino acids. The CDR3 reads CASSLTTNSYEQYF. DNA for the CDR3: TGTGCCAGCAGTTTAACGACCAACTCCTACGAGCAGTACTTC.

At least ten counts were recorded for this clonotype. The V gene is TRBV2, the J gene TRBJ1-2; D might be TRBD1 (5 bases). Germline-derived CDR1 and CDR2 are SNHLY and FYNNEI. The CDR3 covers 13 residues. The V end lost 9 bases, the J end lost 6 bases, and 17 bases lay between the germline ends. The CDR3 nucleotides read TGTGCCAGGATCTTCCCGGGGGGGAATGGCTACACCTTC. Residues: CARIFPGGNGYTF.

This clonotype occurred many times. The rearrangement uses TRBV7-6 and TRBJ2-1; D is perhaps TRBD1 (5 bases). Germline V gene data show CDR1 as SGHVS and CDR2 as FNYEAQ. The CDR3 extends over 15 amino acids. Trimming removed 4 bases at V and 3 bases at J, with 13 bases between. The CDR3 DNA is TGTGCCAGCAGCTCTACAGGTGACAACTACAATGAGCAGTTCTTC. Translation: CASSSTGDNYNEQFF.

This clonotype was counted a few times. This chain joins TRBV3-1 and TRBJ2-5; D tentatively fits TRBD1 or TRBD2 (5 bases each). Germline values: CDR1 LGHDT, CDR2 YNNKEL (reference sequence). Deletions cut 2 bases from V and 7 bases from J, with 23 bases between. The CDR3 is 17 residues long. The CDR3 here is CASSQTTVGVRFGTQYF. CDR3 coding DNA: TGTGCCAGCAGCCAAACGACCGTGGGGGTGAGGTTCGGGACCCAGTACTTC.

This clonotype was seen a handful of times. The rearrangement uses TRBV19 and TRBJ2-2, with D unclear. In germline, CDR1 is LNHDA, CDR2 SQIVND (reference sequence). Trimming pared 2 bases from V and 2 bases from J, leaving 3 bases between. The CDR3 loop spans 13 amino acids. This CDR3 reads CASSILNTGELFF. In DNA form, the CDR3 reads TGTGCCAGTAGTATACTCAACACCGGGGAGCTGTTTTTT.

At least ten counts were recorded for this clonotype. The rearrangement links TRBV20-1 to TRBJ2-1; 14 nucleotides agree with TRBD2. The CDR3 spans 17 residues. Germline CDR1 DFQATT, CDR2 SNEGSKA (reference sequence). After removal of 6 bases from V and 1 base from J, the junction contained 8 bases not matched to a gene. CDR3 DNA sequence: TGCAGTGCGACCGGGACTAGCGGGAGAGTTTCCTACAATGAGCAGTTCTTC. Translated, it gives CSATGTSGRVSYNEQFF.

In this sample, this clonotype turned up many times. The chain employs TRBV28 and TRBJ1-1, with D unclear. CDR3 length equals 13 residues. V lost 5 bases, J lost 2 bases, and 9 bases lay in between. Germline V gene sequence: CDR1 MDHEN, CDR2 SYDVKM. Here the CDR3 reads CASSPHLNTEAFF. DNA of the CDR3: TGTGCCAGCAGTCCACACTTAAACACTGAAGCTTTCTTT.

This chain connects TRBV5-6 to TRBJ2-7, with 10 bases matching TRBD2. The CDR3 totals 16 residues. Germline assignment: CDR1 SGHDT and CDR2 YYEEEE. The V segment lost 1 base and the J segment 5 bases; nucleotides outside the gene matches: 9. CDR3 DNA: TGTGCCAGCAGCTTGATCCCTAGCGGGAGCCGCAACGAGCAGTACTTC. Translating it yields CASSLIPSGSRNEQYF.